Sequencing of this T cell receptor (beta chain) was carried out in a study of Ad26.COV2.S vaccination and SARS-CoV-2 variants. Overall study findings and caveats: The analyses of TCR breadth and depth may have understated the size of total T cell responses. Breadth of non-spike TCRs did not differ between vaccinees and placebo recipients.

Concerning this clone: Antigen specificity is unknown.

Deletions cut 5 bases from V and 3 bases from J, with 9 bases between. This CDR3 comprises 13 residues. The method was immunoSEQ multiplex PCR; TCRdb's version includes in-frame clones alone and lacks a portion of them. In the table there are about 180,000 clones, approximately 90% of which are singletons. The chain recombines TRBV12-3 or TRBV12-4 with TRBJ2-3; no clear D gene. Sequences were derived from peripheral blood, sampled after recovery from COVID-19. The receptor was derived from a human donor who had recovered from COVID-19. CDR3 sequence (DNA): TGTGCCAGCAGTCCCCTTTCGACAGATACGCAGTATTTT. As protein: CASSPLSTDTQYF.